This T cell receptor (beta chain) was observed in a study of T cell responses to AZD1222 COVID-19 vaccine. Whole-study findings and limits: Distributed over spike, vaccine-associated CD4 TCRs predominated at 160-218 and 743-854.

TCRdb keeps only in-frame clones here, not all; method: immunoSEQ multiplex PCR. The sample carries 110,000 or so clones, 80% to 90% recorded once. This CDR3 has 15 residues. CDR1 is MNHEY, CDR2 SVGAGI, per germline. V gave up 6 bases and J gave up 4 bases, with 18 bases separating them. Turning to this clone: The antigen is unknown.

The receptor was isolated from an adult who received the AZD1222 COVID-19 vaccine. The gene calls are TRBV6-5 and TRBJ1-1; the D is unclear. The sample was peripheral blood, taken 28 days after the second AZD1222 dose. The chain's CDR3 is CASRLIFGEGTEAFF. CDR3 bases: TGTGCCAGCAGACTTATCTTCGGGGAAGGCACTGAAGCTTTCTTT.